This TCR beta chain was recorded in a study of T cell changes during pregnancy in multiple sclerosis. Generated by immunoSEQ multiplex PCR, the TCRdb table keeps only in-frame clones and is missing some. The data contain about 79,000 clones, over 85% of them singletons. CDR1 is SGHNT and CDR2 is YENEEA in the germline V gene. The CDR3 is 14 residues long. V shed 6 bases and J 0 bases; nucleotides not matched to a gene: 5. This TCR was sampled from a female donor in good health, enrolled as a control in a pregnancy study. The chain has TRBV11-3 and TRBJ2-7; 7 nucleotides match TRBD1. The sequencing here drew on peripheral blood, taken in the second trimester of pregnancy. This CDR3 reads CASSLDRLSYEQYF. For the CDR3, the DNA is TGTGCCAGCAGTTTGGACAGGCTCTCCTACGAGCAGTACTTC.